Listed here is a single T cell receptor (beta chain). Its specificity is unknown. Clones were sequenced by immunoSEQ multiplex PCR, and TCRdb holds only the in-frame ones, with some missing. The table shows roughly 45,000 clones, with about 78% occurring only once. Single viable CD3+CD4+CD8-CD45RO+ cells were sorted as the memory CD4+ T cells. This record belongs to a study of memory CD4+ T cells and cytomegalovirus serostatus. Study at large: Healthy Belgian adult donors included fewer than 10 CMV-positive and some 24 CMV-negative people. Study-level findings and limits: Of more than 150 reported CMV TCRbeta sequences, roughly 67 were found in memory CD4+ repertoires.

Germline V gene sequence: CDR1 SGHDT, CDR2 YYEEEE. The CDR3 runs 17 residues. Trimming left V 0 bases short and J 6 bases short, with 16 bases between. The receptor was isolated from an adult in good health and CMV-seronegative. J is TRBJ1-6 and V is TRBV5-6, with D maybe TRBD1 (6 bases). The sample consisted of memory CD4+ T cells from blood. The CDR3 nucleotides are TGTGCCAGCAGCTTGGAGTTGGCGGGGGGCCTTAATTCACCCCTCCACTTT. It codes for CASSLELAGGLNSPLHF.